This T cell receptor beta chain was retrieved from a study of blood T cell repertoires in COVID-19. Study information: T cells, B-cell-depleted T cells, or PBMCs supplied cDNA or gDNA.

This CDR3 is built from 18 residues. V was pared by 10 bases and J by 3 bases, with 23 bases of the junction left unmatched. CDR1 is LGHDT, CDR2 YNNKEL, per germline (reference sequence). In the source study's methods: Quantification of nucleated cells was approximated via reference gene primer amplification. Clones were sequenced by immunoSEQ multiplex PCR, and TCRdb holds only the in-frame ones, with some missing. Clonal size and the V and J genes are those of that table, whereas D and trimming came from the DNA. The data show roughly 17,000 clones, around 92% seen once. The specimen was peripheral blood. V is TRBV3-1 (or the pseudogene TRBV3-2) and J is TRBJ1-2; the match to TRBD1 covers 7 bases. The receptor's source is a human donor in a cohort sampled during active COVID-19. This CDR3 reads CAIDGGQPKKDGDYGYTF. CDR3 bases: TGTGCCATAGATGGGGGACAGCCAAAAAAAGACGGGGACTATGGCTACACCTTC.